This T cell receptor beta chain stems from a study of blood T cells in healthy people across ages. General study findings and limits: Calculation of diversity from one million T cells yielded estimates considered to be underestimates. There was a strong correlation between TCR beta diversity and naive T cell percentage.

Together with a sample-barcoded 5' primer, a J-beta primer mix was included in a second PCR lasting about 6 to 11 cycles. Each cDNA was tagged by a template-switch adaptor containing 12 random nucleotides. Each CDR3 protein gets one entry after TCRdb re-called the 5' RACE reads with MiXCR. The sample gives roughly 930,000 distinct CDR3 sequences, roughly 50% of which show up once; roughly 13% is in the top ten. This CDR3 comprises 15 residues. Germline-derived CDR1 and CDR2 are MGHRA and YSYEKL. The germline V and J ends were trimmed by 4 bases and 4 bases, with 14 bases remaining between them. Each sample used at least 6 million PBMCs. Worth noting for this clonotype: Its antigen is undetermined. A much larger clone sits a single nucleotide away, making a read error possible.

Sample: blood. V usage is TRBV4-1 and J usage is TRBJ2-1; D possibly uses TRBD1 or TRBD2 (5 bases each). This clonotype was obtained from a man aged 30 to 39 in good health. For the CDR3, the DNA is TGCGCCAGCAGCCTAACCGGGGCAGGATACAATGAGCAGTTCTTC. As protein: CASSLTGAGYNEQFF.